The table lists the clone carrying this T cell receptor beta chain with a few counts. This sample is drawn from a study of T-cell reconstitution after alpha-beta-depleted transplantation in children. Unique molecular identifiers were used in preparing the TCRbeta library. MiXCR, run by TCRdb on the PCR reads, gives a single entry per CDR3 protein. The sample carries almost 500,000 distinct CDR3 sequences, about an eighth recorded once. Germline V gene data show CDR1 as SQVTM and CDR2 as ANQGSEA. The CDR3 spans 16 residues. Trimming at V came to 0 bases and at J to 4 bases, leaving 8 bases not matched to a gene.

The chain carries TRBV29-1 and TRBJ2-3, with TRBD1 identical over 9 bases. The sample was PBMCs from the stem cell graft donor, taken from the stem cell graft. The origin of this receptor is a human donor who donated a stem cell graft to a child with combined immunodeficiency. Written as DNA, the CDR3 is TGCAGCGTTGAAGATCGTGACAGGGGGATGGCAGATACGCAGTATTTT. Its translation: CSVEDRDRGMADTQYF.